A single T cell receptor (beta chain) is shown here with its context. Its antigen is unidentified. The data belong to a study of T cell responses to AZD1222 COVID-19 vaccine. The study's findings and limits: Unmutated regions of variants are reportedly targeted by nearly half of spike-specific TCRs. The study identified only a handful of AZD1222 recipients as seropositive at baseline. Mapped onto spike, vaccine-associated CD4 TCRs spanned it and were dominant at 160-218 and 743-854.

Sequenced by immunoSEQ multiplex PCR; TCRdb stores in-frame clones only, minus some. The sample yields about 85,000 clones, about 86% seen once. The CDR3 is made up of 17 amino acids. The germline CDR1 and CDR2 sequences are LNHDA and SQIVND (reference sequence). V was shortened by 4 bases and J by 2 bases, with 18 bases between the two germline ends. Here the sequenced sample was peripheral blood, taken on day 0 of MenACWY control vaccination. This TCR was recovered from an adult in good health. The chain employs TRBV19 and TRBJ1-3, with D unclear. The CDR3 loop is CASSTRLGRDPGNTIYF. CDR3 nucleotides: TGTGCCAGTAGTACCCGCCTGGGGAGAGACCCTGGAAACACCATATATTTT.